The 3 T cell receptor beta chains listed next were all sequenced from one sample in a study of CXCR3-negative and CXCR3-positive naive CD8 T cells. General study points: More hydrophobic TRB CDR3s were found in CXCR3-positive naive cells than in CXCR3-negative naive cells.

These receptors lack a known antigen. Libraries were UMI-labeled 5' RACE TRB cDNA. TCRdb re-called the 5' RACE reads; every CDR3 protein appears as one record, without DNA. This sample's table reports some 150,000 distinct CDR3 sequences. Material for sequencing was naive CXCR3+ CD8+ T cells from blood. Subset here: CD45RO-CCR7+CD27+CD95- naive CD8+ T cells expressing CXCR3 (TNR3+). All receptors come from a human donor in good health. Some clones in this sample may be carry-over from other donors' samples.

The CDR3 sequence: CASSLTSLDRGHSDEQFF. The chain carries TRBV5-5 and TRBJ2-1; TCRdb selects TRBD1, and the lack of DNA leaves this call unchecked. In germline, CDR1 is SGHKS, CDR2 YYEKEE (reference sequence). The CDR3 totals 18 residues.

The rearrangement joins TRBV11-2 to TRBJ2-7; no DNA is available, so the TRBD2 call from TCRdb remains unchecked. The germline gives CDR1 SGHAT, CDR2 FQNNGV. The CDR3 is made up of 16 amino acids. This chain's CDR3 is CASSLSFQGGYYEQYF.

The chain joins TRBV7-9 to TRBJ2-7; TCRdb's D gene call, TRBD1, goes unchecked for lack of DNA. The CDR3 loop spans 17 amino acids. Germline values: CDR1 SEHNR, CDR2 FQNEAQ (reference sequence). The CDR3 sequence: CASSLAWDSRVTYEQYF.